This TCR beta chain was recovered during a study of regulatory T cells in long-lasting Graves disease. Libraries of TCR beta came from iRepertoire HTBI primers plus Arm-PCR of CDR3 regions. The authors' processing: Analysis of the samples identified more than 60 TRBV and roughly 15 TRBJ segments. TCRdb re-called the multiplex PCR reads with MiXCR, one entry per CDR3 protein. The V and J calls shown here were made by TCRdb, not taken from the authors' results. Of roughly 500,000 distinct CDR3 sequences listed, around 20% were seen once; the top ten hold 7% to 10%. This clonotype was counted between two and nine times. This CDR3 has 16 amino acids. Trimming cost V 1 base and J 1 base, with 15 bases left between them. Germline loops: CDR1 SGHRS, CDR2 YFSETQ. Time point: persistent/refractory GD, antithyroid drugs over 5 years with positive TRAb. Extracted RNA from PBMCs served as the source of the TCR library.

This sequence originates from a female donor with Graves disease. This specimen was peripheral blood mononuclear cells (PBMCs), taken when the disease was refractory, from a patient treated with antithyroid drugs. The rearrangement links TRBV5-1 to TRBJ2-7; no firm D call. CDR3 DNA sequence: TGCGCCAGCAGCTTGTATGCTGGCGGCGGTTCCTACGAGCAGTACTTC. This translates into CASSLYAGGGSYEQYF. The full variable domain, with the rest looked up from reference TRBV5-1 and TRBJ2-7, is KAGVTQTPRYLIKTRGQQVTLSCSPISGHRSVSWYQQTPGQGLQFLFEYFSETQRNKGNFPGRFSGRQFSNSRSEMNVSTLELGDSALYLCASSLYAGGGSYEQYFGPGTRLTVT.